One sample yielded the 8 T cell receptor beta chains listed below, sequenced in a study of blood T cell repertoires in COVID-19. The method was immunoSEQ multiplex PCR; TCRdb's version includes in-frame clones alone and lacks a portion of them. The data contain about 350,000 clones, 88% of them seen just once; the ten biggest clones take up 0.85% to 1.3%. The sample was PBMCs or T cells enriched from blood (not recorded which). These TCRs come from a woman aged 25 to 45 who had been exposed to COVID-19.

This chain connects TRBV6-5 to TRBJ1-4; TRBD1 matches at 7 bases. The length of the CDR3 is 13 residues. With 11 bases clipped from V and 7 bases from J, the junction kept 10 bases outside the gene matches. Germline loops: CDR1 MNHEY, CDR2 SVGAGI. DNA of the CDR3: TGTGCCGCCGGGACAGCCGGAATTGAAAAACTGTTTTTT. Translated: CAAGTAGIEKLFF.

In DNA form, the CDR3 reads TGTGCCAGCAGTCCTGGACAGCTTTCCTACGAGCAGTACTTC. As protein: CASSPGQLSYEQYF. The chain is built from TRBV2 and TRBJ2-7; possibly TRBD1 for D (6 bases). There are 14 residues in the CDR3. Between the trimmed V and J ends, which lost 5 bases and 1 base, there was a span of 12 bases. From germline, CDR1 is SNHLY and CDR2 FYNNEI.

This sequence joins TRBV7-6 and TRBJ1-5, with D possibly being TRBD1 (5 bases). This CDR3 spans 13 amino acids. V was trimmed by 1 base and J by 6 bases, leaving 7 bases between them. Germline V CDR1 and CDR2: SGHVS, FNYEAQ. CDR3 sequence (DNA): TGTGCCAGCAGCTTAGGTGGGGCTCAGCCCCAGCATTTT. Translation: CASSLGGAQPQHF.

This chain uses TRBV10-2 with TRBJ2-2; TRBD1 matches 8 bases. The junction had 9 bases not matched to a gene; V was cut back by 8 bases and J by 7 bases. The CDR3 runs 14 residues. The germline gives CDR1 WSHSY, CDR2 SAAADI. CDR3 DNA sequence: TGCGCCAGCGCATCAGGGGGCGCGTTCGGGGAGCTGTTTTTT. It codes for CASASGGAFGELFF.

Regarding this clone: Distinct nucleotide sequences in the sample also encode this CDR3. The chain joins TRBV5-1 to TRBJ2-5; no clear D. Germline V CDR1 and CDR2: SGHRS, YFSETQ. The CDR3 has 11 amino acids. Trimming took off 3 bases at V and 2 bases at J, with 2 bases between the two ends. Written as DNA, the CDR3 is TGCGCCAGCAGCTCACAAGAGACCCAGTACTTC. Translation gives CASSSQETQYF.

This chain connects TRBV5-1 to TRBJ1-1, with 7 bases fitting TRBD1. The V gene's germline CDR1 is SGHRS and CDR2 YFSETQ. The J segment lost 5 bases and the V segment lost 4 bases, leaving 8 bases of the junction unmatched. The CDR3 is made up of 14 amino acids. The CDR3 DNA follows: TGCGCCAGCAGCATAACAGGGGAATGGACTGAAGCTTTCTTT. Residues: CASSITGEWTEAFF.

This chain connects TRBV28 to TRBJ1-2; unclear D gene. CDR1 is MDHEN, CDR2 SYDVKM, per germline. Trimming pared 8 bases from V and 3 bases from J, leaving 10 bases between. There are 12 residues in the CDR3. The CDR3 reads CASGWTDYGYTF. In nucleotides, the CDR3 is TGTGCCAGCGGGTGGACTGACTATGGCTACACCTTC.

This sequence joins TRBV21-1 and TRBJ1-2; no check of the table's D call, TRBD1, against the DNA was made. TRBV21-1 is classified as a pseudogene. The CDR3 is 15 amino acids. The CDR3 loop is CASSKAVRDREGYTF. CDR3 DNA sequence: TGTGCCAGCAGCAAAGCGGTTCGGGACAGGGAGGGCTACACCTTC.